The entry below gives a single T cell receptor beta chain sequence along with its context. No antigen is known for it. This entry comes from a study of T cells in women clearing cervical HPV infection. At the level of the study: Blood came at first lesion visit for cases, post-clearance for controls.

HPV was found by MY09/MY11 PCR and dot-blot genotyping. TCRdb's table, derived via immunoSEQ multiplex PCR, lists solely in-frame clones and lacks some. The sample includes some 20,000 clones. Study-level points and caveats: Cases and controls were distinguished at AUC around 0.8 by richness and V genes.

Sequencing used blood buffy coat. This TCR derives from a woman aged 18 to 69 with a cervical HPV16 infection that either progressed to CIN3+ or cleared (not recorded which).

The covered CDR3 bases are TGTGCCAGCAGTGAAGCGAGGGCTAGCGGCTACAATGAC. Translated: CASSEARASGYND. Given in full, the CDR3 is CASSEARASGYNDYTF. The chain couples TRBV6-1 to TRBJ1-2; D gene unclear. Read sequence stops 3 residues before the CDR3 end, and the germline J gene provides the missing end. Looked up from germline, CDR1 is MNHNS and CDR2 is SASEGT. The length of the CDR3 is 16 residues.